This T cell receptor (beta chain) was sequenced in a study of cytomegalovirus exposure and HLA in healthy donors. Study-wide points: Prior analysis indicated that the majority of TCR beta V segments exhibited productivity approximately 87% or approximately 30% of the time. Apart from CMV serostatus, no immune exposure information was available. Donors were assumed by presence/absence analyses to have roughly uniform sequencing depth.

Comment on this clone: Its antigen is unidentified.

Primers: 60 Vbeta forward and 13 Jbeta reverse. The protocol was immunoSEQ multiplex PCR, while the TCRdb copy is restricted to in-frame clones and leaves out a portion. The table has approximately 290,000 clones, about four fifths seen once; the top ten hold less than 0.4%. CDR1 SGHTA and CDR2 FQGTGA come from the germline V gene. This CDR3 has 15 amino acids. Trimming took off 5 bases at V and 7 bases at J, with 15 bases between the two ends. This TCR derives from a girl aged 2-10 years in good health and CMV-seronegative. Material for sequencing was PBMCs. The rearrangement joins TRBV7-3 to TRBJ1-6, with D perhaps matching TRBD1 (5 bases). CDR3 DNA: TGTGCCAGCAGCCCGGGAGGGTGGACAAATTCACCCCTCCACTTT. It specifies CASSPGGWTNSPLHF.